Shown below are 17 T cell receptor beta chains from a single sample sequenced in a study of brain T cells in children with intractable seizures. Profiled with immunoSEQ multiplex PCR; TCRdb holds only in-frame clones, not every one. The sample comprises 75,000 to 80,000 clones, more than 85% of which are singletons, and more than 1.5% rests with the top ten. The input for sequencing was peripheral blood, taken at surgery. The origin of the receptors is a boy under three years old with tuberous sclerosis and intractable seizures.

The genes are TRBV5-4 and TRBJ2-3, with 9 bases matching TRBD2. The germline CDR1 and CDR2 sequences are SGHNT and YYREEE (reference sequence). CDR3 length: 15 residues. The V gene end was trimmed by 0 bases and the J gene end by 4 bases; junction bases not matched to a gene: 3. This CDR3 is CASSLVGGGADTQYF. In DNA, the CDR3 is TGTGCCAGCAGCTTGGTTGGCGGGGGGGCAGATACGCAGTATTTT.

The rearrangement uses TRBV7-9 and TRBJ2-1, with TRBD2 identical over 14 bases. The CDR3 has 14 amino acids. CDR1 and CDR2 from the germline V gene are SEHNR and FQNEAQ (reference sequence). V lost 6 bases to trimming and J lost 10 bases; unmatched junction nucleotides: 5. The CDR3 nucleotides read TGTGCCAGCAGTCGGACTAGCGGGAGGAACGAGCAGTTCTTC. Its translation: CASSRTSGRNEQFF.

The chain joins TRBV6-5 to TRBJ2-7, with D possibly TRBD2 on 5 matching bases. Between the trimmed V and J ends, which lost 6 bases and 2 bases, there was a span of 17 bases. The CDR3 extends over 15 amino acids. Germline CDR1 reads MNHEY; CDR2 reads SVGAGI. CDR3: CASREPSTSPYEQYF. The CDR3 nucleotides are TGTGCCAGCAGGGAGCCTAGCACCTCTCCCTACGAGCAGTACTTC.

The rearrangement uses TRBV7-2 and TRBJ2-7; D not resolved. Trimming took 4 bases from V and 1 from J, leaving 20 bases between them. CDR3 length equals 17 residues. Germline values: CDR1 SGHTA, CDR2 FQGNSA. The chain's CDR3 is CASSSPTDEDLSYEQYF. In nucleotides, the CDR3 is TGTGCCAGCAGCTCACCGACCGATGAGGACCTTTCCTACGAGCAGTACTTC.

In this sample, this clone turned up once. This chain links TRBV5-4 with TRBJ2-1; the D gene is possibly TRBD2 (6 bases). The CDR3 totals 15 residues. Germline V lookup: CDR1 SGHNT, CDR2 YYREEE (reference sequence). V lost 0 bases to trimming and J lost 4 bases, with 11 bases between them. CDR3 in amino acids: CASSLGASAYNEQFF. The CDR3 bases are TGTGCCAGCAGCTTGGGGGCTAGCGCTTACAATGAGCAGTTCTTC. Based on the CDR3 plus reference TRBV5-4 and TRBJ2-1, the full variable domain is ETGVTQSPTHLIKTRGQQVTLRCSSQSGHNTVSWYQQALGQGPQFIFQYYREEENGRGNFPPRFSGLQFPNYSSELNVNALELDDSALYLCASSLGASAYNEQFFGPGTRLTVL.

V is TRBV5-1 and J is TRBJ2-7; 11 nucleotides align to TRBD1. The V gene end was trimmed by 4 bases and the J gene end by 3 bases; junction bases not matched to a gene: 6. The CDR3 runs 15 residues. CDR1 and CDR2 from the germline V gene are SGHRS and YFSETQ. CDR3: CASSLGTGGFYEQYF. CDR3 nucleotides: TGCGCCAGCAGCCTGGGGACAGGGGGTTTCTACGAGCAGTACTTC.

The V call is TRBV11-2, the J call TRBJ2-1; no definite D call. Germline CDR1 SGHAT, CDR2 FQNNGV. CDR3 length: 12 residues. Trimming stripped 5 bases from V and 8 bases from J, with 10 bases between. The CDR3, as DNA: TGTGCCAGCAGCCAAGACAACTATGAGCAGTTCTTC. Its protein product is CASSQDNYEQFF.

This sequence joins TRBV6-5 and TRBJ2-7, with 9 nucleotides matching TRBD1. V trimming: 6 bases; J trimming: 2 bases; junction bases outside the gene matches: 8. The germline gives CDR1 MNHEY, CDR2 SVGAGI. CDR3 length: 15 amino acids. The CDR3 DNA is TGTGCCAGCAGGCAAGCACAGGGGGCTACCTACGAGCAGTACTTC. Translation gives CASRQAQGATYEQYF.

The CDR3: CASIQSYSADTQYF. CDR3 nucleotides: TGTGCCAGCATACAGTCTTATAGCGCAGATACGCAGTATTTT. This chain links TRBV6-5 with TRBJ2-3, with D tentatively TRBD2 (5 bases). The length of the CDR3 is 14 residues. V lost 7 bases and J 4 bases, leaving 15 bases between the germline ends. Germline CDR1 reads MNHEY; CDR2 reads SVGAGI.

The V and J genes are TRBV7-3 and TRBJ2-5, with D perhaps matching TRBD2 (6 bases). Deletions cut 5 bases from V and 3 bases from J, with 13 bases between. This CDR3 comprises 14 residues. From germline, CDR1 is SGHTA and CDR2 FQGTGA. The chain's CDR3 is CASSPNSGEETQYF. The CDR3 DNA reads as TGTGCCAGCAGCCCAAATAGCGGAGAAGAGACCCAGTACTTC.

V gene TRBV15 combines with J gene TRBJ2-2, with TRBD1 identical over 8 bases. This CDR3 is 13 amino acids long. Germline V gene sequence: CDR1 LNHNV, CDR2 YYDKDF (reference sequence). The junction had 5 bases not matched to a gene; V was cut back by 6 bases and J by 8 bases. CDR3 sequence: CATRRQGPGELFF. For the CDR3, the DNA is TGTGCCACCAGGCGACAGGGGCCGGGGGAGCTGTTTTTT.

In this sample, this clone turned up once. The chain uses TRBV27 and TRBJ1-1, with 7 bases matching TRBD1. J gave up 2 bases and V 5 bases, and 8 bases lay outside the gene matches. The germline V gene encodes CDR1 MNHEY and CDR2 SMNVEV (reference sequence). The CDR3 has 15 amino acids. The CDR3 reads CASSLDRAPNTEAFF. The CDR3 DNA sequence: TGTGCCAGCAGTCTAGACAGGGCCCCCAACACTGAAGCTTTCTTT.

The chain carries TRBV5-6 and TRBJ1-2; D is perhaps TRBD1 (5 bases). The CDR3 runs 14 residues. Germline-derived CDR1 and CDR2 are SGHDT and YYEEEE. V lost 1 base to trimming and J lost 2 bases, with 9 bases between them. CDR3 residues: CASSLQQGNYGYTF. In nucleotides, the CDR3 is TGTGCCAGCAGCTTGCAGCAGGGCAACTATGGCTACACCTTC.

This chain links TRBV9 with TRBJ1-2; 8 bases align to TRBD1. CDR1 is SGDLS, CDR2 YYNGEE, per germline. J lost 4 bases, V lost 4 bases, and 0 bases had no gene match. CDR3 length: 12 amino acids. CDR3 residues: CASSTGGYGYTF. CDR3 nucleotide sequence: TGTGCCAGCAGCACAGGGGGCTATGGCTACACCTTC.

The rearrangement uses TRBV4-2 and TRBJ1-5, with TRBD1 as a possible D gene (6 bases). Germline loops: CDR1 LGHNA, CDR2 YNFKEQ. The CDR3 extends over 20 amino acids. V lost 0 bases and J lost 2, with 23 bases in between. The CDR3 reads CASSQERRDTGAYGNQPQHF. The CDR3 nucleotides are TGTGCCAGCAGCCAAGAACGACGGGACACCGGGGCATACGGCAATCAGCCCCAGCATTTT.

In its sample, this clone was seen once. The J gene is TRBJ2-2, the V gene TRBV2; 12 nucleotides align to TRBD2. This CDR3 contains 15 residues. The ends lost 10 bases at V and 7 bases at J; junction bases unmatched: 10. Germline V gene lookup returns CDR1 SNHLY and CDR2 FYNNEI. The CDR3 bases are TGTGCCATTCTTAGACTAGCGGGAGAAGGCGGGGAGCTGTTTTTT. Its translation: CAILRLAGEGGELFF.

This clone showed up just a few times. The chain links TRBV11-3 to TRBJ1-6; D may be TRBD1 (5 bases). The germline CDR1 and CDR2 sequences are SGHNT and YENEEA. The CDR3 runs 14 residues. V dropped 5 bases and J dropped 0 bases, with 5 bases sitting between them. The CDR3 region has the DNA TGTGCCAGCAGCGGGGGCTCCTATAATTCACCCCTCCACTTT. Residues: CASSGGSYNSPLHF.